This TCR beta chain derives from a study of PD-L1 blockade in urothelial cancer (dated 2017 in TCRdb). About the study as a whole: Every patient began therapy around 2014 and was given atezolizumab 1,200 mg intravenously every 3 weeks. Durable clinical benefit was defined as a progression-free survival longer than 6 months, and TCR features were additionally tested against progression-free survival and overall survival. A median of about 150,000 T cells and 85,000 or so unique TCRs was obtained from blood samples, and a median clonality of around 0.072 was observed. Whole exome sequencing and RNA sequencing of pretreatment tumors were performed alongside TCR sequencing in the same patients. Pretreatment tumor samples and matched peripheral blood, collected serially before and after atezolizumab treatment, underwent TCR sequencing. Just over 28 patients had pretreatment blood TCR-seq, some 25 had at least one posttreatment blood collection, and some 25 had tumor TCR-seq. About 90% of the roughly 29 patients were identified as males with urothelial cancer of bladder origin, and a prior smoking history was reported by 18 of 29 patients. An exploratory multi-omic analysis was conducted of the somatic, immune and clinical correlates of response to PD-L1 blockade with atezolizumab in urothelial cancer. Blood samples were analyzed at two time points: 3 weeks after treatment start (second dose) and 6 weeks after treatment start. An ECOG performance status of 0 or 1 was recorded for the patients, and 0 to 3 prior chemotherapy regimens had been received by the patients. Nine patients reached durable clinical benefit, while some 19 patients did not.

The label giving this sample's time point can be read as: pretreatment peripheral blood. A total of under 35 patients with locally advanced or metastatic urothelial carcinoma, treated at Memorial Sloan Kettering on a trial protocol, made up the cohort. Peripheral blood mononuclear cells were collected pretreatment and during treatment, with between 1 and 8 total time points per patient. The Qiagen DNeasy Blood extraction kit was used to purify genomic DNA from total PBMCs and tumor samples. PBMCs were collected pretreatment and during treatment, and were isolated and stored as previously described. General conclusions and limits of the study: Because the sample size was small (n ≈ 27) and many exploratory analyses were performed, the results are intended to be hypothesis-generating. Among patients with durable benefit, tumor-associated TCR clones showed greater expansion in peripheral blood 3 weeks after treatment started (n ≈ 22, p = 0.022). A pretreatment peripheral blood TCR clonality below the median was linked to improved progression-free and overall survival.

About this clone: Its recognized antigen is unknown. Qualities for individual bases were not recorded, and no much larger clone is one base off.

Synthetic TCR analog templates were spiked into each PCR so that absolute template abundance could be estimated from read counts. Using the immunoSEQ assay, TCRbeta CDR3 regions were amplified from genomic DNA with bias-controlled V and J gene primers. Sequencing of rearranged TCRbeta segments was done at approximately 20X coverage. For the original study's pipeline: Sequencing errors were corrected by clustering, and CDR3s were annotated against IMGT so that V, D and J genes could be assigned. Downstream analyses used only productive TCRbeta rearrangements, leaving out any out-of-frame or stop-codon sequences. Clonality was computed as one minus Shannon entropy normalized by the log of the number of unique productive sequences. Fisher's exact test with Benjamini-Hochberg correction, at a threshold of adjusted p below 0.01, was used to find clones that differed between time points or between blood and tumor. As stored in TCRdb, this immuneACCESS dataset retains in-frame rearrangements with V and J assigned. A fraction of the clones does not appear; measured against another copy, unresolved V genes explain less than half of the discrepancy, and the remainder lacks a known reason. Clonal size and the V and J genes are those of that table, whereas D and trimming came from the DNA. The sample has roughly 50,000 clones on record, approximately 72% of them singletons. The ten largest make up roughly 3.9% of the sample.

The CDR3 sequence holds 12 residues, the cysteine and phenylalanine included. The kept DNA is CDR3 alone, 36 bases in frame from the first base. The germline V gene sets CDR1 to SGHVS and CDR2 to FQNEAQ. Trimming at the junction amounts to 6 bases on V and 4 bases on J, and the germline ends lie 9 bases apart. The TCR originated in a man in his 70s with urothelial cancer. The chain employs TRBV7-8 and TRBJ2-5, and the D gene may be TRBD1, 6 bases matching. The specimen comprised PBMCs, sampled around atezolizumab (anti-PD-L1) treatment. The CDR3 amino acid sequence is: CASSVRGETQYF. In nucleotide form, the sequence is TGTGCCAGCAGTGTCAGGGGAGAGACCCAGTACTTC.